Presented here are 15 T cell receptor beta chains from one specimen sequenced in a study of blood T cell repertoires in COVID-19. TCRdb's copy holds only in-frame clones and misses some; the assay was immunoSEQ multiplex PCR. The sample has hundreds of thousands of clones, around 90% seen once. The sample consisted of PBMCs or T cells enriched from blood (not recorded which). The receptors come from a woman aged 40 to 50 with acute COVID-19.

The chain joins TRBV29-1 to TRBJ1-2; unclear D gene. Trimming left V 5 bases short and J 5 bases short, with 6 bases between. CDR1 and CDR2 (germline): SQVTM, ANQGSEA. The length of the CDR3 is 10 residues. CDR3 amino acids: CSVREYGYTF. CDR3 coding DNA: TGCAGCGTTCGCGAGTATGGCTACACCTTC.

The chain uses TRBV3-1 (or the pseudogene TRBV3-2) and TRBJ1-1; D uncertain. V gave up 8 bases and J gave up 0 bases, with 7 bases separating them. The germline V gene has CDR1 LGHDT and CDR2 YNNKEL (reference sequence). CDR3 length: 12 residues. The CDR3 DNA sequence: TGTGCCAGCCGCGGGGTGAACACTGAAGCTTTCTTT. Protein: CASRGVNTEAFF.

The gene calls are TRBV5-8 and TRBJ1-5; D may be TRBD1 (6 bases). The ends were cut back, 4 bases at V and 4 bases at J, with 15 bases in the middle. This CDR3 region has 15 residues. Per the germline V gene, CDR1 is SGHTS and CDR2 is YDEGEE. The DNA for the CDR3 is TGTGCCAGCAGCCCGGGTGGGGGGGCAAATCAGCCCCAGCATTTT. It codes for CASSPGGGANQPQHF.

The rearrangement joins TRBV12-3 or TRBV12-4 to TRBJ2-5; 8 positions match TRBD1. The CDR3 loop spans 12 amino acids. V was pared by 8 bases and J by 5 bases, with 4 bases of the junction left unmatched. The CDR3 bases are TGTGCCAGCCGCAGGGGGCTTGAGACCCAGTACTTC. Translating it yields CASRRGLETQYF.

The chain is built from TRBV18 and TRBJ1-1; D not certain. The germline gives CDR1 KGHSH, CDR2 LQKENI. Trimming took 5 bases from V and 0 from J, leaving 13 bases between them. The CDR3 sequence is 15 residues long. For the CDR3, the DNA is TGTGCCAGCTCAGACTACGGACGCCTGAACACTGAAGCTTTCTTT. Its protein is CASSDYGRLNTEAFF.

Points on this clone: One end of the junction does not line up with germline, which may come from a read error. The chain combines TRBV11-2 with TRBJ1-2; D possibly corresponds to TRBD1 (6 bases). Per the germline V gene, CDR1 is SGHAT and CDR2 is FQNNGV. The CDR3 is 10 amino acids. CDR3 region: CASSRGGLAF. The CDR3 region has the DNA TGTGCCAGCAGCCGCGGGGGGCTTGCCTTC. The variable domain in full, with the rest retrieved from reference TRBV11-2 and TRBJ1-2, is EAGVAQSPRYKIIEKRQSVAFWCNPISGHATLYWYQQILGQGPKLLIQFQNNGVVDDSQLPKDRFSAERLKGVDSTLKIQPAKLEDSAVYLCASSRGGLAFGSGTRLTVV.

This clone came up once. The chain has TRBV30 and TRBJ1-4; 7 nucleotides line up with TRBD1. The CDR3 runs to 14 residues. Germline-derived CDR1 and CDR2 are GTSNPN and SVGIG (reference sequence). The J segment lost 8 bases and the V segment lost 2 bases, leaving 8 bases of the junction unmatched. Written as DNA, the CDR3 is TGTGCCTGGAGTAGGGGGCGGGGTAACGAAAAACTGTTTTTT. This codes for CAWSRGRGNEKLFF.

The J gene is TRBJ2-4, the V gene TRBV5-6, with TRBD1 identical over 7 bases. CDR1 is SGHDT and CDR2 is YYEEEE in the germline V gene. The CDR3 length is 15 residues. Trimming took 3 bases from V and 4 from J; bases not matched to a gene: 7. The CDR3 bases are TGTGCCAGCAGCTCAACCTGGACAGGAAAAAACATTCAGTACTTC. Its translation is CASSSTWTGKNIQYF.

This clone has a single count. V and J are TRBV19 and TRBJ2-3; 11 nucleotides agree with TRBD2. The J segment lost 1 base and the V segment lost 9 bases, leaving 12 bases of the junction unmatched. CDR3 size: 17 residues. Germline assignment: CDR1 LNHDA and CDR2 SQIVND (reference sequence). The CDR3 is CASSPLLAGGGTDTQYF. CDR3 sequence (DNA): TGTGCCAGCAGCCCGCTGTTAGCGGGGGGGGGCACAGATACGCAGTATTTT.

The sample holds a few counts of this clone. The V call is TRBV3-1 (or the pseudogene TRBV3-2), the J call TRBJ1-3; no reliable D call. Germline V gives CDR1 LGHDT, CDR2 YNNKEL (reference sequence). CDR3 length equals 13 residues. Trimming took 3 bases from V and 9 from J, leaving 12 bases between them. CDR3 DNA: TGTGCCAGCAGCCACAGCGTGCGGAGCACCATATATTTT. Residues: CASSHSVRSTIYF.

This sequence joins TRBV14 and TRBJ2-1; the D is unclear. Looked up from germline, CDR1 is SGHDN and CDR2 is FVKESK. The CDR3 contains 15 residues. Trimming stripped 0 bases from V and 3 bases from J, with 9 bases between. CDR3 nucleotides: TGTGCCAGCAGCCAAGATTTCCGCGGCTACAATGAGCAGTTCTTC. It codes for CASSQDFRGYNEQFF.

The chain recombines TRBV12-3 or TRBV12-4 with TRBJ1-4, with 9 bases aligning to TRBD1. This CDR3 has 13 residues. The V segment lost 6 bases and the J segment 6 bases; nucleotides outside the gene matches: 2. The CDR3 protein is CASRRDRDEKLFF. CDR3 nucleotide sequence: TGTGCCAGCAGACGGGACAGGGATGAAAAACTGTTTTTT.

A note on this clone: The same CDR3 is also encoded by other DNA sequences in this sample. The chain links TRBV29-1 to TRBJ1-1, with 9 positions matching TRBD1. The V segment lost 6 bases and the J segment 2 bases; nucleotides outside the gene matches: 4. Germline CDR1 reads SQVTM; CDR2 reads ANQGSEA. This CDR3 has 13 amino acids. The CDR3 reads CSVGTGGNTEAFF. CDR3 DNA sequence: TGCAGCGTGGGTACAGGGGGCAACACTGAAGCTTTCTTT.

V and J are TRBV6-1 and TRBJ1-4, with D hard to call. The CDR3 consists of 16 residues. From germline, CDR1 is MNHNS and CDR2 SASEGT. V gave up 3 bases and J gave up 3 bases, with 14 bases separating them. The chain's CDR3 is CASSDRRKKANEKLFF. CDR3 DNA: TGTGCCAGCAGTGACCGCAGGAAGAAGGCTAATGAAAAACTGTTTTTT.

The rearrangement uses TRBV7-8 and TRBJ2-5; D call uncertain. The CDR3 is made up of 15 amino acids. CDR1 and CDR2 (germline): SGHVS, FQNEAQ. V was cut by 1 base and J by 4 bases, with 13 bases left in between. DNA of the CDR3: TGTGCCAGCAGCTTAGTTGGATCGGGTGGAGAGACCCAGTACTTC. This gives the protein CASSLVGSGGETQYF. The full variable domain, its missing parts supplied by reference TRBV7-8 and TRBJ2-5, is GAGVSQSPRYKVAKRGQDVALRCDPISGHVSLFWYQQALGQGPEFLTYFQNEAQLDKSGLPSDRFFAERPEGSVSTLKIQRTQQEDSAVYLCASSLVGSGGETQYFGPGTRLLVL.